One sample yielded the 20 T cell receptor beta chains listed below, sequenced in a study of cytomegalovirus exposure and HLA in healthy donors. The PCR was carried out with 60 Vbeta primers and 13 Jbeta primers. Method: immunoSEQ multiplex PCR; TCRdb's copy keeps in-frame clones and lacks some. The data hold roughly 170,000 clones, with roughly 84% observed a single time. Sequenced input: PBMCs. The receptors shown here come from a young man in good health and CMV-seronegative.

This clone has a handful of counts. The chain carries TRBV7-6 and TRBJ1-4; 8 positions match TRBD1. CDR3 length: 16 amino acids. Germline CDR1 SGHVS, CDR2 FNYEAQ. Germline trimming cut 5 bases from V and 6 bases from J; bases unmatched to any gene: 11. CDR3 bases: TGTGCCAGCAGCCTACTACAGGGGGAGGTCGATGAAAAACTGTTTTTT. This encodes CASSLLQGEVDEKLFF.

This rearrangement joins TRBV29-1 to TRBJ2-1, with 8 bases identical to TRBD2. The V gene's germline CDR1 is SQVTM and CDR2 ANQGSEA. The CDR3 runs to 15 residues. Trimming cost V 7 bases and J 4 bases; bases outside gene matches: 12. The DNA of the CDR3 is TGCAGCGCCCGCGAGCGGGAGAGACCGTACAATGAGCAGTTCTTC. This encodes CSARERERPYNEQFF.

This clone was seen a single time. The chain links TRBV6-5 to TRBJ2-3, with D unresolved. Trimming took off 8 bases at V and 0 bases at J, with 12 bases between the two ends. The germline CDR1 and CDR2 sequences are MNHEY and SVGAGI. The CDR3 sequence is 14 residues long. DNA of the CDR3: TGTGCCAGCGCTATCATCTCTAGCACAGATACGCAGTATTTT. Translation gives CASAIISSTDTQYF.

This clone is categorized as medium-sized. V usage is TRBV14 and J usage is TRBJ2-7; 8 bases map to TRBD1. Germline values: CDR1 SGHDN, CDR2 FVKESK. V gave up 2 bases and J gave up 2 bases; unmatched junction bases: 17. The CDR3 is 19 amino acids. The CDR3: CASSQPPNLDRGKPYEQYF. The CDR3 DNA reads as TGTGCCAGCAGCCAACCACCCAACCTCGACAGGGGTAAACCCTACGAGCAGTACTTC.

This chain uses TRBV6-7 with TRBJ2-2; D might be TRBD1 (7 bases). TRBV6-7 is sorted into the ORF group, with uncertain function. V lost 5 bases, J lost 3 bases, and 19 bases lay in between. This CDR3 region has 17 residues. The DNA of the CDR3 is TGTGCCAGCAGTACCCCCGACAGGGACTGGGACACCGGGGAGCTGTTTTTT. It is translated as CASSTPDRDWDTGELFF.

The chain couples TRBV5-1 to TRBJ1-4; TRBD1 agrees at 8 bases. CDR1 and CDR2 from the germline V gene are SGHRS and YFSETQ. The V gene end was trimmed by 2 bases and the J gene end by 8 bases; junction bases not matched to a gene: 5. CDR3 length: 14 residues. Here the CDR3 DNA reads TGCGCCAGCAGCTTCGGGACAGGTGAAGAAAAACTGTTTTTT. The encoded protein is CASSFGTGEEKLFF.

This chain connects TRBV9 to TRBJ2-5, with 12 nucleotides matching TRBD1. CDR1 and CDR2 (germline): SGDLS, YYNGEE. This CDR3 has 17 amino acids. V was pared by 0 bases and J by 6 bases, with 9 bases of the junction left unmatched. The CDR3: CASSVDGTGGVVKTQYF. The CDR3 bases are TGTGCCAGCAGCGTAGATGGGACAGGGGGCGTCGTAAAGACCCAGTACTTC.

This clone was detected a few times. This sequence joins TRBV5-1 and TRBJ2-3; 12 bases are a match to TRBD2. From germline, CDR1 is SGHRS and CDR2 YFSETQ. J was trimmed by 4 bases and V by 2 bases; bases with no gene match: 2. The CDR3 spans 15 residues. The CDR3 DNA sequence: TGCGCCAGCAGCTTAAGGACTAGCGGGGCAGATACGCAGTATTTT. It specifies CASSLRTSGADTQYF.

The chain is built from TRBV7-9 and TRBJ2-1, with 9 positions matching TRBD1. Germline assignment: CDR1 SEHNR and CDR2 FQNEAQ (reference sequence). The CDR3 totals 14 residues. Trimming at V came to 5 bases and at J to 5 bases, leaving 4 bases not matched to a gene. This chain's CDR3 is CASSRQGDHNEQFF. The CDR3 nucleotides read TGTGCCAGCAGCCGACAGGGGGACCACAATGAGCAGTTCTTC.

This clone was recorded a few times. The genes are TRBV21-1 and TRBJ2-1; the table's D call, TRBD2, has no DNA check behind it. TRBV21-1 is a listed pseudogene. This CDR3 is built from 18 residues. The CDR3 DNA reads TGTGCCAGCAGCAAAGGCCCCCGCCTTTTAGCGGGGGGTAATGAGCAGTTCTTC. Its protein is CASSKGPRLLAGGNEQFF.

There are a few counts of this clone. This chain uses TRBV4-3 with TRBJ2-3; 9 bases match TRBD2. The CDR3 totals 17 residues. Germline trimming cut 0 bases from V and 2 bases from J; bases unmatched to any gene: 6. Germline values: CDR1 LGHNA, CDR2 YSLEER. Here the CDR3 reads CASSQDLGGRATDTQYF. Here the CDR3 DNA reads TGCGCCAGCAGCCAAGATCTAGGCGGGAGGGCCACAGATACGCAGTATTTT.

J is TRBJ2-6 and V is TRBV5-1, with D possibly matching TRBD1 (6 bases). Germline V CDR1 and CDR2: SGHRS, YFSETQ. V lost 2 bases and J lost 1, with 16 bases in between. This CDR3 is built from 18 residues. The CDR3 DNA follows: TGCGCCAGCAGCTTACAGGGACAAAAATCGTCTGGGGCCAACGTCCTGACTTTC. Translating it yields CASSLQGQKSSGANVLTF.

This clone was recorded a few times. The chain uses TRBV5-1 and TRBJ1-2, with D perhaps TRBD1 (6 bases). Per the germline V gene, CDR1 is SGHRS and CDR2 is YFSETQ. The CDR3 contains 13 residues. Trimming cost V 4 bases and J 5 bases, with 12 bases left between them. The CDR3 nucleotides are TGCGCCAGCAGCCCGGGGACATTATATGGCTACACCTTC. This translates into CASSPGTLYGYTF.

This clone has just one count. The CDR3 sequence is CASSRTRTKDNEQFF. In DNA, the CDR3 is TGCGCCAGCAGCCGAACGAGGACTAAAGACAATGAGCAGTTCTTC. The J gene is TRBJ2-1, the V gene TRBV5-1; TRBD2 is a possible D gene (6 bases). Germline values: CDR1 SGHRS, CDR2 YFSETQ. There are 15 residues in the CDR3. Trimming took off 4 bases at V and 5 bases at J, with 16 bases between the two ends. The variable domain in full, with the rest retrieved from reference TRBV5-1 and TRBJ2-1, is KAGVTQTPRYLIKTRGQQVTLSCSPISGHRSVSWYQQTPGQGLQFLFEYFSETQRNKGNFPGRFSGRQFSNSRSEMNVSTLELGDSALYLCASSRTRTKDNEQFFGPGTRLTVL.

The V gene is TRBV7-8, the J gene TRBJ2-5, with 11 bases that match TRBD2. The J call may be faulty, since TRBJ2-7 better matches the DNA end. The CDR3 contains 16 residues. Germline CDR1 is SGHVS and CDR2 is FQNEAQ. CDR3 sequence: CASSKIPGLADYEQYF. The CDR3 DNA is TGTGCCAGCAGTAAAATACCGGGACTAGCGGACTACGAGCAGTACTTC.

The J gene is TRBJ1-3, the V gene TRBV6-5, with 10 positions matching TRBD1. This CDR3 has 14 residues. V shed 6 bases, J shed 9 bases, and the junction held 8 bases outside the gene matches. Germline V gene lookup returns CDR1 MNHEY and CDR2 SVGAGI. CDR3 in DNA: TGTGCCAGCAGGGCCGGGACAGGGGCTGTCACCATATATTTT. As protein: CASRAGTGAVTIYF.

The CDR3 DNA reads TGTGCCAGCAGTTTAGAGGGGGAATTGACCCTATATGGCTACACCTTC. It is translated as CASSLEGELTLYGYTF. This chain connects TRBV27 to TRBJ1-2; D might be TRBD1 (6 bases). Germline CDR1 and CDR2: MNHEY and SMNVEV (reference sequence). Trimming removed 2 bases at V and 5 bases at J, with 18 bases between. The CDR3 consists of 16 residues.

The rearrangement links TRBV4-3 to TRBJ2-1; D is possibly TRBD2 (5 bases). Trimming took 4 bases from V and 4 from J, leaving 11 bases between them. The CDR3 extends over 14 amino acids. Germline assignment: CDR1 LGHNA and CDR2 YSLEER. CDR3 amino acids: CASSPSRDYNEQFF. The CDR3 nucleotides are TGCGCCAGCAGCCCTTCGAGGGATTACAATGAGCAGTTCTTC.

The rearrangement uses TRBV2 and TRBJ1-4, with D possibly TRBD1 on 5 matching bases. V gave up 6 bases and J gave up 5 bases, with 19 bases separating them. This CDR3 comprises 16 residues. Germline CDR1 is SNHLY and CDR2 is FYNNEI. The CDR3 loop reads CASRDPRRGENEKLFF. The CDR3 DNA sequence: TGTGCCAGCAGGGACCCGCGGCGGGGGGAAAATGAAAAACTGTTTTTT.

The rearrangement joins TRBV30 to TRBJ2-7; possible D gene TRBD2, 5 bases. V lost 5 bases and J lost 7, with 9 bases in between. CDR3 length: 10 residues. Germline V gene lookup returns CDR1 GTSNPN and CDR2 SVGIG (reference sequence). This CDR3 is CAWGLAEQYF. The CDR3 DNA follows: TGTGCCTGGGGACTGGCAGAGCAGTACTTC.